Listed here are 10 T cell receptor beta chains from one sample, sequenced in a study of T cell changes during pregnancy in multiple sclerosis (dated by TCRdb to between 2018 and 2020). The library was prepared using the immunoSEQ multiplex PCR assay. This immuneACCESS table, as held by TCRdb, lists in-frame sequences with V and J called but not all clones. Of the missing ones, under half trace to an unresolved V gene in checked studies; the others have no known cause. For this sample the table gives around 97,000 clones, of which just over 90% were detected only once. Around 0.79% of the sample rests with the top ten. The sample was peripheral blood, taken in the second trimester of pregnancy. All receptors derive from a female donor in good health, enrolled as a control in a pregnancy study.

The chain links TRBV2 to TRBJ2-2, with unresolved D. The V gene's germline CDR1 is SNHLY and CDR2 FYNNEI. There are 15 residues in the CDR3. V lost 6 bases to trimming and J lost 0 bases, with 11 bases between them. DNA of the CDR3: TGTGCCAGCAGGGTGACACTCGCGAACACCGGGGAGCTGTTTTTT. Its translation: CASRVTLANTGELFF.

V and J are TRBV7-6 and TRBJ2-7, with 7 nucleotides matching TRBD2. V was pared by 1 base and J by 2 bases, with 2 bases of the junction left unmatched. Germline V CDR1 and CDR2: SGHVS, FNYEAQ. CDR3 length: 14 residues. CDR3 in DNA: TGTGCCAGCAGCTTAGAAGCGGGACCCTACGAGCAGTACTTC. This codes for CASSLEAGPYEQYF. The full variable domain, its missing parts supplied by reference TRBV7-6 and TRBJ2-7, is GAGVSQSPRYKVTKRGQDVALRCDPISGHVSLYWYRQALGQGPEFLTYFNYEAQQDKSGLPNDRFSAERPEGSISTLTIQRTEQRDSAMYRCASSLEAGPYEQYFGPGTRLTVT.

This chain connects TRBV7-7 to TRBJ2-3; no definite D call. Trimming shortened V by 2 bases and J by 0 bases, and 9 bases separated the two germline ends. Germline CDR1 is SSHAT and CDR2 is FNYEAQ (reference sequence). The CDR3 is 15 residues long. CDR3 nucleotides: TGTGCCAGCAGCTTACTAGACCGAAGCACAGATACGCAGTATTTT. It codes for CASSLLDRSTDTQYF.

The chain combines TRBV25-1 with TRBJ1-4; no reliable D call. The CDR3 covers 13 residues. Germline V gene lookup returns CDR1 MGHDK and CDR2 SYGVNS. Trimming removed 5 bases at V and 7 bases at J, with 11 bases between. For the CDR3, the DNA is TGTGCCAGCAGTCGAGTAGGCGGTGAAAAACTGTTTTTT. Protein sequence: CASSRVGGEKLFF. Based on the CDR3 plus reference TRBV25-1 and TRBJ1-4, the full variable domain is EADIYQTPRYLVIGTGKKITLECSQTMGHDKMYWYQQDPGMELHLIHYSYGVNSTEKGDLSSESTVSRIRTEHFPLTLESARPSHTSQYLCASSRVGGEKLFFGSGTQLSVL.

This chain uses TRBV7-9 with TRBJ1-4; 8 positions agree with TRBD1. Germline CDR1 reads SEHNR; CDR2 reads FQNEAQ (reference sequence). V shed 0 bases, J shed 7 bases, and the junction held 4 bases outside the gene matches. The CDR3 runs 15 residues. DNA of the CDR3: TGTGCCAGCAGCTTAGCGACAGGGGAAAGTGAAAAACTGTTTTTT. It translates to CASSLATGESEKLFF.

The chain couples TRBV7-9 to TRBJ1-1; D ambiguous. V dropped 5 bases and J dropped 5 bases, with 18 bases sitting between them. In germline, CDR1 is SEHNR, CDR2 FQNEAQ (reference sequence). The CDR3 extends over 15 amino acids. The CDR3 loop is CASSPDDTAGTEAFF. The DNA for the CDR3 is TGTGCCAGCAGCCCTGACGACACCGCCGGTACTGAAGCTTTCTTT.

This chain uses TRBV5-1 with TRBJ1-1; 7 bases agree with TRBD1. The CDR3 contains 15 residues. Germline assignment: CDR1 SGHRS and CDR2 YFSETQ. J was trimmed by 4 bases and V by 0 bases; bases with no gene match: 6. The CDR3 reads CASSLGPGTATEAFF. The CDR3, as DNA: TGCGCCAGCAGCTTGGGGCCCGGGACAGCCACTGAAGCTTTCTTT.

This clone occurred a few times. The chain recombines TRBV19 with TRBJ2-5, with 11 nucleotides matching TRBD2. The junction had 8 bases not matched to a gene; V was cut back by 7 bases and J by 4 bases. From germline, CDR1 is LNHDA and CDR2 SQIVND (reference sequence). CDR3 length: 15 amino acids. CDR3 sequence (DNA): TGTGCCAGTACTCATAGCGGGGGGGCGTCAGAGACCCAGTACTTC. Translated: CASTHSGGASETQYF.

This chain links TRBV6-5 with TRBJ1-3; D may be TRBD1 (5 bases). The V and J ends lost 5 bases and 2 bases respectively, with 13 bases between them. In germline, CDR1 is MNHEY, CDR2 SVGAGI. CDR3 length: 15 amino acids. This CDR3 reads CASSPIGRAGNTIYF. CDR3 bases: TGTGCCAGCAGTCCCATCGGCAGGGCTGGAAACACCATATATTTT.

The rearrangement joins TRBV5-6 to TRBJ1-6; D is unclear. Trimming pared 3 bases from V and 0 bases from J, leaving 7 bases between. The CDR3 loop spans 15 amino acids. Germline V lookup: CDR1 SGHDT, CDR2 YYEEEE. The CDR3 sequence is CASSSSVSYNSPLHF. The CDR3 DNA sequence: TGTGCCAGCAGCTCTAGCGTCTCCTATAATTCACCCCTCCACTTT.